These T cell receptor beta chains were read from a single sample in a study of vaccination and CD4 T cells after COVID-19. No antigen has been assigned to these receptors. TCRdb reprocessed the PCR reads with MiXCR, giving one entry per CDR3 protein. The sample has more than 5,500 distinct CDR3 sequences; about 50% are singletons. Sequencing was performed on CD4+ T cells from blood, cultured in vitro. Every receptor here comes from a human donor in good health. CDR3s include the opening cysteine and the closing phenylalanine or tryptophan. The D gene is left open where the match is weak. Size tells how often a clone was seen (once, few, many) or the class of an expanded clone, and some rows leave it out.

TRBJ1-3	TRBV7-2	16	.	.	TGTGCCAGCAGCTTAATTCGGGGTCACTCTGGAAACACCATATATTTT	CASSLIRGHSGNTIYF
TRBJ2-1	TRBV4-1	15	.	.	TGCGCCAGCAGCCAATGGGTAGCGGCTGCAAATGAGCAGTTCTTC	CASSQWVAAANEQFF
TRBJ1-1	TRBV28	15	.	.	TGTGCCAGCACAGGTGAGGGGTGGAGGAACACTGAAGCTTTCTTT	CASTGEGWRNTEAFF
TRBJ2-6	TRBV20-1	19	.	.	TGCAGTGCTAGAGGGGGCCTGGGGCAGGTTAGCTCTGGGGCCAACGTCCTGACTTTC	CSARGGLGQVSSGANVLTF
TRBJ1-1	TRBV7-9	15	.	.	TGTGCCAGCAGCTTATATACTGCAGTGAACACTGAAGCTTTCTTT	CASSLYTAVNTEAFF
TRBJ2-2	TRBV20-1	17	.	.	TGCAGTGCTAGAGATCTCCGGAGACCTTCGAACACCGGGGAGCTGTTTTTT	CSARDLRRPSNTGELFF
TRBJ2-7	TRBV12-3/TRBV12-4	17	.	.	TGTGCCAGCAGGGGGAGGGACACACACCCGTCGGGATACGAGCAGTACTTC	CASRGRDTHPSGYEQYF
TRBJ2-3	TRBV6-1	16	.	.	TGTGCCAGCAGTGAAGGGGCCTCCCCGACCCCAGATACGCAGTATTTT	CASSEGASPTPDTQYF
TRBJ2-1	TRBV6-1	14	TRBD1	once	TGTGCCAGCAGTGAGGACAGGCGCGACAATGAGCAGTTCTTC	CASSEDRRDNEQFF
TRBJ1-2	TRBV11-2	11	.	.	TGTGCCAGCAGCTTTCGGGGTGGCTACACCTTC	CASSFRGGYTF
TRBJ2-4	TRBV7-9	11	.	.	TGTGCCAGCAGCCTAGGGGGCATTCAGTACTTC	CASSLGGIQYF
TRBJ1-2	TRBV5-4	17	.	.	TGTGCCAGCAGCTTAACATCCGGGACAACTCATCCCTATGGCTACACCTTC	CASSLTSGTTHPYGYTF
TRBJ1-1	TRBV30	14	TRBD1	few	TGTGCCTGGAGTCCATCCGGACAGGGGATTGAAGCTTTCTTT	CAWSPSGQGIEAFF
TRBJ2-1	TRBV6-5	11	.	.	TGTGCCAGCAGTTTTCAGACAGAGCAGTTCTTC	CASSFQTEQFF
TRBJ1-6	TRBV7-8	14	.	.	TGTGCCAGCAGCTCCGGACCATCAAATTCACCCCTCCACTTT	CASSSGPSNSPLHF
TRBJ2-5	TRBV2	16	.	.	TGTGCCAGCAGTGAAGCTGGGACAACGCGTATGGCGACCCAGTACTTC	CASSEAGTTRMATQYF
TRBJ1-2	TRBV24-1	12	.	few	TGTGCCACCAGTGATACTGTCGGGGGCTACACCTTC	CATSDTVGGYTF
TRBJ2-3	TRBV19	15	.	.	TGTGCCAGTAGTGTCCCAGGTTTGGGCACAGATACGCAGTATTTT	CASSVPGLGTDTQYF
TRBJ1-2	TRBV5-1	15	TRBD1	few	TGCGCCAGCAGGGCCGGGACAGGGGAGTTACAGGGCTACACCTTC	CASRAGTGELQGYTF
TRBJ2-5	TRBV7-2	15	.	.	TGTGCCAGCAGCTCGGCGGGACGTACTCGGGAGACCCAGTACTTC	CASSSAGRTRETQYF
TRBJ1-2	TRBV28	12	.	.	TGTGCCAGCAGTTTTATCCGGGAGGGCTACACCTTC	CASSFIREGYTF
TRBJ1-5	TRBV19	15	.	.	TGTGCCAGTAGTATTTTCCGGGGGAGCAATCAGCCCCAGCATTTT	CASSIFRGSNQPQHF
TRBJ1-2	TRBV10-3	16	.	.	TGTGCCATCAAGGGGACAACTACAAGGAGCCTTGCCGGCTACACCTTC	CAIKGTTTRSLAGYTF
TRBJ1-1	TRBV6-1	14	.	few	TGTGCCAGCAGGGGATTGGGGGGGGCAGGTGAAGCTTTCTTT	CASRGLGGAGEAFF
TRBJ1-2	TRBV20-1	16	TRBD1	.	TGCAGTGCTAACCGTATCCAACGACAGGGAGGCTATGGCTACACCTTC	CSANRIQRQGGYGYTF
TRBJ1-1	TRBV29-1	11	.	.	TGCAGCGTTTTGACTGGGGTCGAAGCTTTCTTT	CSVLTGVEAFF
TRBJ2-7	TRBV5-1	17	.	.	TGCGCCAGCAGCTTGGGTGCGGGGGCGGTACGAATCTACGAGCAGTACTTC	CASSLGAGAVRIYEQYF
TRBJ1-2	TRBV28	13	.	.	TGTGCCAGCAGTTTAGGGCAGATCTATGGCTACACCTTC	CASSLGQIYGYTF
TRBJ1-6	TRBV2	15	.	.	TGTGCCAGCAGTAGCCTCCAGGGGAGAAATTCACCCCTCCACTTT	CASSSLQGRNSPLHF
TRBJ2-7	TRBV6-2/TRBV6-3	14	.	.	TGTGCCAGCAGGACATATAGGGAGGTCGGCGAGCAGTACTTC	CASRTYREVGEQYF
TRBJ1-6	TRBV21-1	14	.	few	TGTGCCAGCAGCTCCCGGGACCCCCGGTCCCCCCTCCACTTT	CASSSRDPRSPLHF
TRBJ1-6	TRBV7-9	15	TRBD1	few	TGTGCCAGCAGCTTAGGGGACAGGCAAAATTCACCCCTCCACTTT	CASSLGDRQNSPLHF
TRBJ1-6	TRBV7-4	15	TRBD1	.	TGTGCCAGCAGCGTAAGACAGGGATCGGGAGAACCCCTCCACTTT	CASSVRQGSGEPLHF
TRBJ2-3	TRBV4-1	16	.	.	TGCGCCAGCAGCCAAGATGCAGGGTACGGGACAGATACGCAGTATTTT	CASSQDAGYGTDTQYF
TRBJ1-1	TRBV2	15	.	.	TGTGCCAGCAGGGGGGTTCGGGGGCTGGACACTGAAGCTTTCTTT	CASRGVRGLDTEAFF
TRBJ2-5	TRBV11-2	14	.	.	TGTGCCAGCAGCCCCGGGCTCCGGAAGGAGACCCAGTACTTC	CASSPGLRKETQYF
TRBJ1-6	TRBV11-2	14	.	.	TGTGCCAGCAGCTTAGACCGCAGAAATTCACCCCTCCACTTT	CASSLDRRNSPLHF
TRBJ2-1	TRBV19	15	TRBD2	.	TGTGCCAGTAGTTCCAGCGGGAGCTCCTACAATGAGCAGTTCTTC	CASSSSGSSYNEQFF
TRBJ1-5	TRBV27	14	.	.	TGTGCCAGCAGTTCCAAGTCAAGCAATCAGCCCCAGCATTTT	CASSSKSSNQPQHF
TRBJ2-1	TRBV20-1	14	.	few	TGCAGTGCTAGAGTCACTCTATTCAGTAATGAGCAGTTCTTC	CSARVTLFSNEQFF
TRBJ2-7	TRBV6-2/TRBV6-3	13	TRBD1	few	TGTGCCAGTAAGGGGGCTGGGTCCTACGAGCAGTACTTC	CASKGAGSYEQYF
TRBJ1-2	TRBV30	13	.	once	TGTGCCTCCGCGGGACGGGGGAGCAGAGGCTACACCTTC	CASAGRGSRGYTF
TRBJ1-6	TRBV7-2	17	TRBD1	.	TGTGCCAGCAGTTCCCCCGTGGGACAGGGGCCTTATTCACCCCTCCACTTT	CASSSPVGQGPYSPLHF
TRBJ2-3	TRBV29-1	12	.	.	TGCAGCGTCGTGTGGGGTTCAGATACGCAGTATTTT	CSVVWGSDTQYF
TRBJ1-6	TRBV6-5	18	.	.	TGTGCCAGCAGTTACCGGCAGTTACTGGGCTCCTATAATTCACCCCTCCACTTT	CASSYRQLLGSYNSPLHF
TRBJ1-5	TRBV7-2	15	.	.	TGTGCCAGCAGTGTAGTTTCCGGTAGCAATCAGCCCCAGCATTTT	CASSVVSGSNQPQHF
TRBJ1-2	TRBV4-2	16	TRBD1	.	TGTGCCAGCAGCCAACTCTTTCAACAGGGGAACTATGGCTACACCTTC	CASSQLFQQGNYGYTF
TRBJ2-1	TRBV24-1	12	.	.	TGTGCCACCAGTGACCGGGCCAGTGAGCAGTTCTTC	CATSDRASEQFF
TRBJ2-3	TRBV6-1	13	.	.	TGTGCCAGCGAATGGACTGGGGCAGATACGCAGTATTTT	CASEWTGADTQYF
TRBJ2-7	TRBV27	13	TRBD1	few	TGTGCCAGCAGTTTAAACGGACAGGGCGAGCAGTACTTC	CASSLNGQGEQYF
TRBJ2-3	TRBV7-6	13	.	.	TGTGCCAGCAGCCCCGATAGCACAGATACGCAGTATTTT	CASSPDSTDTQYF
TRBJ2-7	TRBV14	13	TRBD1	.	TGTGCCAGCAGCCGAGGACAGGGTGGGGAGCAGTACTTC	CASSRGQGGEQYF
TRBJ2-5	TRBV20-1	14	TRBD1	.	TGCAGTGCTTACGGACAGGGGGCCGTAGAGACCCAGTACTTC	CSAYGQGAVETQYF
TRBJ1-5	TRBV5-6	17	.	.	TGTGCCAGCAGCGGGGCCAGGGACCTTTTTAGCAATCAGCCCCAGCATTTT	CASSGARDLFSNQPQHF
TRBJ1-2	TRBV6-1	13	.	few	TGTGCCAGCAGGCCGAACAGGGTTGTCGGCTACACCTTC	CASRPNRVVGYTF
TRBJ2-3	TRBV7-9	17	TRBD2	.	TGTGCCAGCAGCCCGCCACTATCAGCGGGGGGGCGGGATACGCAGTATTTT	CASSPPLSAGGRDTQYF
TRBJ2-5	TRBV5-3	16	TRBD1	.	TGTGCCAGCAGCTTGGACAGGGGGCCGGGGGGAGAGACCCAGTACTTC	CASSLDRGPGGETQYF
TRBJ1-2	TRBV7-9	13	.	.	TGTGCCAGCAGTCTTCCAAGTAACTATGGCTACACCTTC	CASSLPSNYGYTF
TRBJ2-5	TRBV6-2/TRBV6-3	13	TRBD2	.	TGTGCCAGCATCCCGGGAGGAGTGGAGACCCAGTACTTC	CASIPGGVETQYF